The clone carrying this T cell receptor (beta chain) has only a few counts. CDR1 SGHVS and CDR2 FQNEAQ come from the germline V gene. V lost 5 bases, J lost 3 bases, and 10 bases lay in between. The CDR3 runs to 13 residues. This sample stems from a study of T-cell reconstitution after alpha-beta-depleted transplantation in children. Unique molecular identifiers were incorporated into the prepared TCRbeta library. TCRdb called the PCR reads again in MiXCR, with one record for every CDR3 protein. The table includes a few hundred thousand distinct CDR3 sequences, approximately 10% detected once. This chain uses TRBV7-8 with TRBJ2-5; no definite D call. This material consisted of PBMCs from the stem cell graft donor, taken from the stem cell graft. This clonotype originated in a human donor who donated a stem cell graft to a child with acute lymphoblastic leukemia. CDR3 in DNA: TGTGCCAGCAGCGTAATCCAAAAAGAGACCCAGTACTTC. Amino acids: CASSVIQKETQYF.